The source of this T cell receptor (beta chain) is a study of cytomegalovirus exposure and HLA in healthy donors. Study outcomes and limitations: Subsequent analysis found a tendency for first-cohort TCR clusters to co-occur within the roughly 130 validation repertoires.

The protocol was immunoSEQ multiplex PCR, while the TCRdb copy is restricted to in-frame clones and leaves out a portion. This sample has about 160,000 clones, with about 88% found just once. The V end was cut by 1 base, the J end by 0 bases, with 16 bases between. In germline, CDR1 is MNHEY, CDR2 SMNVEV (reference sequence). The CDR3 totals 19 residues. Comment on this clone: The antigen is not known.

The receptor's source is a woman younger than 30 in good health and CMV-seronegative. The specimen was PBMCs. The chain joins TRBV27 to TRBJ1-6, with D perhaps TRBD1 (5 bases). The CDR3: CASSLLRRRGSSYNSPLHF. In DNA, the CDR3 is TGTGCCAGCAGTTTATTGCGTAGGAGGGGTAGCTCCTATAATTCACCCCTCCACTTT.